This T cell receptor beta chain is drawn from a study of shared clonotypes between healthy human individuals. There are 12 residues in the CDR3. Trimming took off 2 bases at V and 6 bases at J, with 7 bases between the two ends. Germline assignment: CDR1 SNHLY and CDR2 FYNNEI. Libraries were prepared by immunoSEQ multiplex PCR; TCRdb keeps only in-frame clonotypes and omits some of them. Of roughly 2.2 million clones listed, roughly 90% are singletons. Source material: naive CD4+ T cells from PBMCs. Subset specified: CD45RA+ positively selected. The chain joins TRBV2 to TRBJ1-2; no reliable D call. This TCR derives from a man aged 18-30 years in good health. Some clones in this sample may be carry-over from other donors' samples. CDR3 DNA: TGTGCCAGCAGTGAAAACGGAAATGGCTACACCTTC. Translated, it gives CASSENGNGYTF.